This record covers a single T cell receptor beta chain. Random hexamers served to reverse transcribe roughly 0.5 to 1 ug RNA. Across 54 Vbeta and 13 Jbeta, immunoSEQ multiplex PCR amplified TCR beta CDR3. TCRdb re-derived calls from the immunoSEQ multiplex PCR reads in MiXCR, one entry per CDR3 protein. The data hold 150,000 or so distinct CDR3 sequences, with roughly 96% observed a single time. This record belongs to a study of CD8 T cells in Susac syndrome. The germline V gene has CDR1 SEHNR and CDR2 FQNEAQ (reference sequence). The CDR3 is made up of 15 amino acids. V trimming: 4 bases; J trimming: 5 bases; junction bases outside the gene matches: 11.

This receptor was identified in a human donor with Susac syndrome. Material: CD4+ T cells from PBMCs. The chain links TRBV7-9 to TRBJ2-7, with 7 bases fitting TRBD1. As DNA, the CDR3 is TGTGCCAGCAGCTCAAGCCATGGACAGGACGACGAGCAGTACTTC. Amino acid sequence: CASSSSHGQDDEQYF.